This entry describes one TCR beta chain. Its target is unknown. Clones were read by immunoSEQ multiplex PCR, and TCRdb kept only the in-frame ones, dropping some. The sample includes around 62,000 clones, around 80% of them seen just once. These data come from a study of PD-1 blockade in mismatch repair-deficient tumors. Study findings and constraints: After pembrolizumab, tumor-resident clones rose rapidly, then generally contracted before radiologic responses.

V shed 1 base and J shed 1 base, with 7 bases lying between them. CDR1 and CDR2 (germline): MDHEN, SYDVKM. The CDR3 has 14 residues. The chain is built from TRBV28 and TRBJ1-1; perhaps TRBD1 as D (5 bases). Here the sequenced sample was peripheral blood, taken 2 weeks after starting pembrolizumab. The sequence was collected from an adult with mismatch repair-deficient cancer. The CDR3 region has the DNA TGTGCCAGCAGTTTATCGGACAAGAACACTGAAGCTTTCTTT. Its protein is CASSLSDKNTEAFF.